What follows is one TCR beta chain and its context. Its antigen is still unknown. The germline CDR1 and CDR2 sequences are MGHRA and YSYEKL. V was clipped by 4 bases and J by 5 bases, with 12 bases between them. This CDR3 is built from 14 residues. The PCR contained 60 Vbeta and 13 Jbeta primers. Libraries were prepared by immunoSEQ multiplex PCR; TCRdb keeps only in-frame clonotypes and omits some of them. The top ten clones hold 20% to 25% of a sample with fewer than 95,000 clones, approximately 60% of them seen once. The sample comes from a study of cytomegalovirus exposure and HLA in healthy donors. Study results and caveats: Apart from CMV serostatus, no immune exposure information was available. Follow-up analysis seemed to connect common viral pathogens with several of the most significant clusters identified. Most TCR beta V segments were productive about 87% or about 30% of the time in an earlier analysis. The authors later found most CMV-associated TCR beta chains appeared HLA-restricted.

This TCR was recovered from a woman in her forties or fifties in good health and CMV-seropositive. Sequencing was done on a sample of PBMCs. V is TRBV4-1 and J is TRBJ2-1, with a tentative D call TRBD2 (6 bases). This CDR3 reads CASSPDWGDNEQFF. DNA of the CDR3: TGCGCCAGCAGCCCAGACTGGGGGGACAATGAGCAGTTCTTC.